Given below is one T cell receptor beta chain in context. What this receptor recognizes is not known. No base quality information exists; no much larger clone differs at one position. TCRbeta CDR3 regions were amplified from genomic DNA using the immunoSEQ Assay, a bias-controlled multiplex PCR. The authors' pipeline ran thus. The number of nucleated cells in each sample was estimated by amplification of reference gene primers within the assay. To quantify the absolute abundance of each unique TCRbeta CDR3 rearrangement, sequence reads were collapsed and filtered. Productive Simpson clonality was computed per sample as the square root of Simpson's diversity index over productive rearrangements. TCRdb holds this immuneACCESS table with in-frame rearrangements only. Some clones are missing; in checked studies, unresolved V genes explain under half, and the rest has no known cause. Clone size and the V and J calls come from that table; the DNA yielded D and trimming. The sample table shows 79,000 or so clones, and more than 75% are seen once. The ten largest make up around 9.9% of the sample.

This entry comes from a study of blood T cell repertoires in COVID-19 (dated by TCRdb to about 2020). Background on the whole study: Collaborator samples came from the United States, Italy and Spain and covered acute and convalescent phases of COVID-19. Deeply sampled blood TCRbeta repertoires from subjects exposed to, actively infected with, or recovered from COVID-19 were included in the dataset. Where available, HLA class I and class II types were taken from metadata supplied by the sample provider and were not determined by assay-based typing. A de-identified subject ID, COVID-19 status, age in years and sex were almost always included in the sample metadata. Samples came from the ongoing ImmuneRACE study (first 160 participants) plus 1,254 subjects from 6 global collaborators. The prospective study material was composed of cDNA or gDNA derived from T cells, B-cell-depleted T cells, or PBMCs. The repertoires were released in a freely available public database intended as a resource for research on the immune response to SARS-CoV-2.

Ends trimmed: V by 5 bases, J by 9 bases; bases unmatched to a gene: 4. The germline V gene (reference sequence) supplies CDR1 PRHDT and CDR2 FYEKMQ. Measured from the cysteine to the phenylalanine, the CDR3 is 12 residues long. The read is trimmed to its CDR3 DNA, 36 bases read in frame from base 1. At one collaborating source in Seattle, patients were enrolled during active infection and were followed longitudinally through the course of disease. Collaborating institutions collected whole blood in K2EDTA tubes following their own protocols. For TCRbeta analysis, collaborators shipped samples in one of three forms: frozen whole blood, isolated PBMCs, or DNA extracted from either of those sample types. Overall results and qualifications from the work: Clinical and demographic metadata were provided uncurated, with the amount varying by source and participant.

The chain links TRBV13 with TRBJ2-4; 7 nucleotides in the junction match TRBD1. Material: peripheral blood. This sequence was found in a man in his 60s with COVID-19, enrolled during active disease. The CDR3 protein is CASSPTGSIQYF. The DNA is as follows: TGTGCCAGCAGCCCGACAGGGAGCATTCAGTACTTC.